Sequencing of this T cell receptor (beta chain) was carried out in a study of shared clonotypes between healthy human individuals. Whole-study findings and limits: Donor scarcity curtailed the genetic and exposure-history diversity represented herein. Among a handful of donors, roughly 5.4% of naive CD4 clonotypes were found in common.

Note on this clone: Its matching antigen is unknown.

This CDR3 contains 15 residues. V was shortened by 5 bases and J by 0 bases, with 12 bases between the two germline ends. Looked up from germline, CDR1 is LNHNV and CDR2 is YYDKDF (reference sequence). Measured with immunoSEQ multiplex PCR; TCRdb has only the in-frame clones, and not every one. The sample records approximately 1.4 million clones, 95% to 99% being singletons. The V gene is TRBV15, the J gene TRBJ2-3; perhaps TRBD2 as D (6 bases). Material: naive CD4+ T cells sorted from blood. Specified subset: CD45RA+ positively selected. This clonotype was obtained from a man aged 25 to 40 in good health. The CDR3 sequence: CATSSPGASTDTQYF. For the CDR3, the DNA is TGTGCCACCAGCTCCCCGGGAGCAAGCACAGATACGCAGTATTTT.